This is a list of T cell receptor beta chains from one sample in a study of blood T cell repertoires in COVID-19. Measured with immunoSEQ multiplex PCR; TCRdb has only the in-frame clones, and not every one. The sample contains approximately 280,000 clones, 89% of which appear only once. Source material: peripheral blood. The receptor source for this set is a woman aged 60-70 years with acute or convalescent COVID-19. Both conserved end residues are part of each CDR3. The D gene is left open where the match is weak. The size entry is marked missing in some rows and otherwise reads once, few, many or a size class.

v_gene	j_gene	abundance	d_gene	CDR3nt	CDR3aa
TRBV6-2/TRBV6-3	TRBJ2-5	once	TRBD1	TGTGCCAGCAGTACTGGGACAGGGCAAGAGACCCAGTACTTC	CASSTGTGQETQYF
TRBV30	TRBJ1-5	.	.	TGTGCCTGGAACCAGGGGAGCAGCAATCAGCCCCAGCATTTT	CAWNQGSSNQPQHF
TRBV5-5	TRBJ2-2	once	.	TGTGCCAGCAGCTCTGAGGGGACTCTGACCGGGGAGCTGTTTTTT	CASSSEGTLTGELFF
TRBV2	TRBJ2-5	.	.	TGTGCCAGCATTCCGAAGGGGGTTCGGGGGGCCAGTCGAGAGACCCAGTACTTC	CASIPKGVRGASRETQYF
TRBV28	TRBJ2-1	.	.	TGTGCCAGCAGTTTAGAGTCCGGGATAGCCGCCTACAATGAGCAGTTCTTC	CASSLESGIAAYNEQFF
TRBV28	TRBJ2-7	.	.	TGTGCCAGCAGATCGTTCCGTTACGAGCAGTACTTC	CASRSFRYEQYF
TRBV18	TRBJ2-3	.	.	TGTGCCAGCTCACCAGGGCCTAGCCCTACGCAGTATTTT	CASSPGPSPTQYF
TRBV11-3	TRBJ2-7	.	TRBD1	TGTGCCAGCAGCTCGACAGGGCTCTCCTACGAGCAGTACTTC	CASSSTGLSYEQYF
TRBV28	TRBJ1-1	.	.	TGTGCCAGCAGTTTAACAGATGAAGCTTTCTTT	CASSLTDEAFF
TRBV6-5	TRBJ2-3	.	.	TGTGCCAGCAGCGCGCAGGTGACGGGCACAGATACGCAGTATTTT	CASSAQVTGTDTQYF
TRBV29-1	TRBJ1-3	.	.	TGCAGCGTTGATCGCAGTTCCTCTGGAAACACCATATATTTT	CSVDRSSSGNTIYF
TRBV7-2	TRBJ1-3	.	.	TGTGCCAGCAGCCCTAGAGGCAGGGGCGGAAACACCATATATTTT	CASSPRGRGGNTIYF
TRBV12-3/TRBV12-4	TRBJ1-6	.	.	TGTGCCAGCAAACGCCAACTAGGCTCACCCCTCCACTTT	CASKRQLGSPLHF
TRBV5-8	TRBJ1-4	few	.	TGTGCCAGCAGCTCGGATAAAGCGACCTGGGAAAAACTGTTTTTT	CASSSDKATWEKLFF
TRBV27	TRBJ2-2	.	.	TGTGCCAGCAGTTCCCTGAGAACGGGCGGGGAGCTGTTTTTT	CASSSLRTGGELFF
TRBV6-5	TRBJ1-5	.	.	TGTGCCAGCAGTTTAACAGGGAGTAGCAATCAGCCCCAGCATTTT	CASSLTGSSNQPQHF
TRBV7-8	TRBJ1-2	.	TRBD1	TGTGCCAGCAGCTTAGCTCAGGGGGCTGGTGGCTACACCTTC	CASSLAQGAGGYTF
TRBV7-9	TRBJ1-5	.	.	TGTGCCAGCAGCTTAGACTTTAATCAGCCCCAGCATTTT	CASSLDFNQPQHF
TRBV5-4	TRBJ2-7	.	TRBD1	TGTGCCAGCAGCCGCCCACCGACAGGGAGCTCCTACGAGCAGTACTTC	CASSRPPTGSSYEQYF
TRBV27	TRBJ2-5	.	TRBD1	TGTGCCAGCAGTACAGGGGGCCGAGAGACCCAGTACTTC	CASSTGGRETQYF
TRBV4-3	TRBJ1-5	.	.	TGCGCCAGCAGCCAAGATGCGACAGGCGTGAATCAGCCCCAGCATTTT	CASSQDATGVNQPQHF
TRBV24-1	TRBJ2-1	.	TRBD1	TGTGCCACCAGTGACCCCGGACAGGGAGGTTCCTACAATGAGCAGTTCTTC	CATSDPGQGGSYNEQFF